This T cell receptor (beta chain) stems from a study of blood T cell repertoires in COVID-19. Turning to the study itself: From T cells, B-cell-depleted T cells, or PBMCs came the material, which was cDNA or gDNA.

Per the study methods: The authors estimated nucleated cell counts from reference gene primer amplification. Produced via immunoSEQ multiplex PCR; TCRdb's table is partial and in-frame only. From that table come the V and J calls and clone size; the DNA was used to work out D and trimming. The sample holds about 400,000 clones; roughly 85% are singletons and the top ten take over 1.1%. This clone was found once. The CDR3 sequence is 21 residues long. The trim removed 0 bases at V and 0 bases at J, leaving 16 bases unmatched. From germline, CDR1 is MNHEY and CDR2 SMNVEV (reference sequence). The receptor's source is a woman in her twenties or thirties with active or convalescent COVID-19. The source material was peripheral blood. The chain links TRBV27 to TRBJ1-5; 8 bases align to TRBD1. The CDR3 coding sequence is TGTGCCAGCAGTTTATCGTTTTTAGGGGGACAGGATAGACATAGCAATCAGCCCCAGCATTTT. Its translation: CASSLSFLGGQDRHSNQPQHF.